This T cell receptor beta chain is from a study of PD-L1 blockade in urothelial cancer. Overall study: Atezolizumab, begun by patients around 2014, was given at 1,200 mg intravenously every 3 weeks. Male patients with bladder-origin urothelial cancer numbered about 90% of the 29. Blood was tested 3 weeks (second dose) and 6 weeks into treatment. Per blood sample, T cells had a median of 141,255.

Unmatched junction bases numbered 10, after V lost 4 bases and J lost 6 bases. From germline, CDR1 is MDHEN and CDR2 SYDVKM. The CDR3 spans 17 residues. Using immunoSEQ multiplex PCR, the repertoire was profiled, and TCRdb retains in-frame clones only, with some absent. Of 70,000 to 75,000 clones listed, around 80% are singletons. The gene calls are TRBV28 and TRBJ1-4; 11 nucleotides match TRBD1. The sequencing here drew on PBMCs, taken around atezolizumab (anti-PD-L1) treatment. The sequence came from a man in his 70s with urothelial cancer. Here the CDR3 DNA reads TGTGCCAGCAGTTACCCGGGGGGGACAGGGGGTTATGAAAAACTGTTTTTT. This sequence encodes CASSYPGGTGGYEKLFF. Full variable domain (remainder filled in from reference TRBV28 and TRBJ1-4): DVKVTQSSRYLVKRTGEKVFLECVQDMDHENMFWYRQDPGLGLRLIYFSYDVKMKEKGDIPEGYSVSREKKERFSLILESASTNQTSMYLCASSYPGGTGGYEKLFFGSGTQLSVL.